This T cell receptor beta chain was identified in a study of blood T cell repertoires in COVID-19. Study-wide context: The origin of the acute and convalescent COVID-19 samples was the United States, Italy and Spain.

The CDR3 is 16 amino acids. The germline V and J ends were trimmed by 5 bases and 8 bases, with 21 bases remaining between them. Germline V gene lookup returns CDR1 SGHVS and CDR2 FNYEAQ. Method: immunoSEQ multiplex PCR; TCRdb's copy keeps in-frame clones and lacks some. The table has 70,000 to 100,000 clones, 60% to 80% seen once. The chain joins TRBV7-6 to TRBJ1-4; TRBD1 might be the D (6 bases). The clonotype comes from a woman between 50 and 59 years old with acute or convalescent COVID-19. Specimen: peripheral blood. CDR3 amino acids: CASSALGGGQREKLFF. DNA for the CDR3: TGTGCCAGCAGCGCCCTTGGCGGGGGGCAGCGAGAAAAACTGTTTTTT.